This passage covers 15 T cell receptor beta chains from one sample sequenced in a study of T cell responses to AZD1222 COVID-19 vaccine. Data came from immunoSEQ multiplex PCR; TCRdb stores just in-frame clones and leaves some out. The table includes fewer than 110,000 clones, about 90% detected once. The sequences come from peripheral blood, collected on day 0 of AZD1222 vaccination. All receptors come from an adult in good health.

The CDR3 region has the DNA TGTGCCAGTAGTATAAGCAGGGTTTCAGATACGCAGTATTTT. Translated: CASSISRVSDTQYF. V and J are TRBV19 and TRBJ2-3; maybe TRBD1 (5 bases). V was pared by 2 bases and J by 4 bases, with 10 bases between. The CDR3 is 14 amino acids. Germline CDR1 reads LNHDA; CDR2 reads SQIVND (reference sequence).

For this clone: Given a much more abundant clone one base away, this may be a read error. The rearrangement joins TRBV7-9 to TRBJ1-1; possible D gene TRBD1, 5 bases. Trimming stripped 2 bases from V and 3 bases from J, with 7 bases between. The CDR3 is 13 residues long. Germline V lookup: CDR1 SEHNR, CDR2 FQNEAQ (reference sequence). The CDR3 bases are TGTGCCAGCAGCTTATGGGGGGACACTGAAGCTTTCTTT. It codes for CASSLWGDTEAFF.

The rearrangement joins TRBV30 to TRBJ2-3; TRBD1 agrees at 11 bases. CDR1 and CDR2 from the germline V gene are GTSNPN and SVGIG (reference sequence). The CDR3 loop spans 14 amino acids. V lost 4 bases to trimming and J lost 6 bases; unmatched junction nucleotides: 6. CDR3 in DNA: TGTGCCTGGAATGCAGGACAGGGGGCCGATACGCAGTATTTT. Amino acids: CAWNAGQGADTQYF.

CDR3 nucleotides: TGTGCCAGCAGCTATCTAGCGCCCACCGGCAATGAGCAGTTCTTC. It translates to CASSYLAPTGNEQFF. V usage is TRBV6-2 or TRBV6-3 and J usage is TRBJ2-1; perhaps TRBD2 as D (6 bases). Deletions cut 6 bases from V and 6 bases from J, with 18 bases between. The length of the CDR3 is 15 residues. The V gene's germline CDR1 is MNHEY and CDR2 SVGEGT.

V gene TRBV30 combines with J gene TRBJ1-3; D is undetermined. Trimming took off 0 bases at V and 7 bases at J, with 7 bases between the two ends. Per germline, CDR1 GTSNPN and CDR2 SVGIG (reference sequence). The CDR3 sequence is 12 residues long. CDR3 sequence reads: CAWSVGENTIYF. The CDR3 DNA reads TGTGCCTGGAGTGTTGGGGAGAACACCATATATTTT.

The chain has TRBV9 and TRBJ2-1; D gene ambiguous. The CDR3 extends over 12 amino acids. CDR1 and CDR2 (germline): SGDLS, YYNGEE. Trimming left V 0 bases short and J 8 bases short, with 6 bases between. The CDR3 reads CASSVDVYEQFF. CDR3 nucleotides: TGTGCCAGCAGCGTAGATGTCTATGAGCAGTTCTTC.

The chain carries TRBV6-4 and TRBJ1-5; D gene ambiguous. Germline V gives CDR1 MRHNA, CDR2 SNTAGT. This CDR3 comprises 15 residues. Between the trimmed V and J ends, which lost 3 bases and 5 bases, there was a span of 14 bases. The CDR3 DNA reads as TGTGCCAGCAGTGAGTTGTTCAGGTCGTATCAGCCCCAGCATTTT. The encoded protein is CASSELFRSYQPQHF.

The chain joins TRBV5-1 to TRBJ1-4; 7 bases are shared with TRBD1. Germline assignment: CDR1 SGHRS and CDR2 YFSETQ. This CDR3 is built from 17 residues. V lost 0 bases to trimming and J lost 4 bases; unmatched junction nucleotides: 9. The DNA of the CDR3 is TGCGCCAGCAGCTTGGCCCCACGGGACAGTTATAATGAAAAACTGTTTTTT. The encoded protein is CASSLAPRDSYNEKLFF.

CDR3 in DNA: TGTGCCTGGAGTGACGGTCTTGAAGCTTTCTTT. Encoded protein: CAWSDGLEAFF. The genes are TRBV30 and TRBJ1-1; D gene unclear. The length of the CDR3 is 11 residues. Trimming shortened V by 1 base and J by 7 bases, and 7 bases separated the two germline ends. Germline CDR1 and CDR2: GTSNPN and SVGIG (reference sequence).

This clone was detected once. The chain links TRBV7-8 to TRBJ1-4; D remains unclear. The CDR3 extends over 18 amino acids. The germline gives CDR1 SGHVS, CDR2 FQNEAQ. V lost 0 bases, J lost 8 bases, and 22 bases lay in between. In DNA form, the CDR3 reads TGTGCCAGCAGCTTAGCACCGCTTTGGAGGGAGGTGGGGGAAAAACTGTTTTTT. Translating it yields CASSLAPLWREVGEKLFF. Full variable domain (outside the CDR3, taken from reference TRBV7-8 and TRBJ1-4): GAGVSQSPRYKVAKRGQDVALRCDPISGHVSLFWYQQALGQGPEFLTYFQNEAQLDKSGLPSDRFFAERPEGSVSTLKIQRTQQEDSAVYLCASSLAPLWREVGEKLFFGSGTQLSVL.

The chain links TRBV27 to TRBJ2-7, with TRBD2 matching 8 bases. Trimming cost V 6 bases and J 5 bases; bases outside gene matches: 12. Germline lookup yields CDR1 MNHEY and CDR2 SMNVEV (reference sequence). This CDR3 is 15 amino acids long. CDR3 in DNA: TGTGCCAGCAGCCGCCCAGGCCGGGGGGGCAACGAGCAGTACTTC. Protein product: CASSRPGRGGNEQYF.

The CDR3 region is CASSWTGLEAFF. The CDR3 bases are TGTGCCAGCAGTTGGACAGGACTTGAAGCTTTCTTT. V usage is TRBV11-2 and J usage is TRBJ1-1, with 7 bases aligning to TRBD1. The germline V gene encodes CDR1 SGHAT and CDR2 FQNNGV. The junction had 5 bases not matched to a gene; V was cut back by 6 bases and J by 7 bases. CDR3 length equals 12 residues.

This clone is a singleton in its sample. This chain links TRBV6-5 with TRBJ1-1, with 8 nucleotides matching TRBD1. Germline loops: CDR1 MNHEY, CDR2 SVGAGI. The CDR3 extends over 14 amino acids. The V gene end was trimmed by 5 bases and the J gene end by 0 bases; junction bases not matched to a gene: 2. CDR3 nucleotide sequence: TGTGCCAGCAGTCCCAGGGGGCTGAACACTGAAGCTTTCTTT. This sequence encodes CASSPRGLNTEAFF.

This chain uses TRBV30 with TRBJ1-1; D gene uncertain. The CDR3 sequence is 11 residues long. The V gene lost 4 bases and the J gene lost 3 bases, with 6 bases spanning the gap. Germline values: CDR1 GTSNPN, CDR2 SVGIG (reference sequence). This CDR3 is CAWMWYTEAFF. CDR3 DNA sequence: TGTGCCTGGATGTGGTACACTGAAGCTTTCTTT.

This clone was detected a few times. The chain combines TRBV18 with TRBJ1-5; D remains ambiguous. The CDR3 sequence is 12 residues long. The V end lost 0 bases, the J end lost 3 bases, and 0 bases lay between the germline ends. Germline assignment: CDR1 KGHSH and CDR2 LQKENI. This CDR3 reads CASSPPNQPQHF. CDR3 bases: TGTGCCAGCTCACCACCCAATCAGCCCCAGCATTTT.